This T cell receptor (beta chain) comes out of a study of identical twins. Germline CDR1 reads LGHDT; CDR2 reads YNNKEL (reference sequence). Trimming shortened V by 1 base and J by 6 bases, and 13 bases separated the two germline ends. This CDR3 spans 15 amino acids. TCRdb called the 5' RACE reads again in MiXCR, with one record for every CDR3 protein. Altogether 470,000 or so distinct CDR3 sequences are present, roughly 26% being singletons, with the ten largest covering just under 3%. These same data were also listed under a study on T cells expressing NK-cell markers. That work states: Within the sequenced cohort of eight donors, seven exhibited HCMV seropositivity and one was seronegative. CD8+ T cells in roughly six donors included dominant NKG2C+ clonotypes at roughly 1.0-8%.

The receptor's source is a young woman in good health. The rearrangement uses TRBV3-1 and TRBJ2-1; D could derive from TRBD1 or TRBD2 (6 bases each). Material for sequencing was CD4+ T cells sorted from blood. The DNA of the CDR3 is TGTGCCAGCAGCCAAGGATGGACGGGGGCCAATGAGCAGTTCTTC. Translating it yields CASSQGWTGANEQFF.